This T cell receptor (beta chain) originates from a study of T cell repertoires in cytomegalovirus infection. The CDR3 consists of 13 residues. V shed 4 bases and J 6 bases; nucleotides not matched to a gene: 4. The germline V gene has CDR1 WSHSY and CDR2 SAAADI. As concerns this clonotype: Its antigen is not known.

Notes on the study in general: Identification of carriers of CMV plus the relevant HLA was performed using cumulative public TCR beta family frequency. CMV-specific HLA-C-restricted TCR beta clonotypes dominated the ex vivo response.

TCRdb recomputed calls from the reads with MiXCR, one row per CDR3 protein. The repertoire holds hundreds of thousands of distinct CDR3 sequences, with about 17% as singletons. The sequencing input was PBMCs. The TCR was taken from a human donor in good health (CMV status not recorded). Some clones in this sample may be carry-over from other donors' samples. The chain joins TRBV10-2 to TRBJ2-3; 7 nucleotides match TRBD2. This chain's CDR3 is CASSGGGGDTQYF. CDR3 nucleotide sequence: TGCGCCAGCAGTGGGGGGGGGGGGGATACGCAGTATTTT.